This T cell receptor (beta chain) was captured by sequencing in a study of T-cell memory formation after mild COVID-19. Study in general: The TCR clusters were mostly specific to one donor.

Study-wide results and caveats: Day 15 to 85 contractors were CD4/CD8 balanced; later expanders leaned CD4+. CD4+ clones that contracted lay mainly in CM and EM; CD8+ ones lay in EMRA.

V was shortened by 0 bases and J by 2 bases, with 10 bases between the two germline ends. In germline, CDR1 is SGHRS, CDR2 YFSETQ. The CDR3 loop spans 15 amino acids. A word on this clonotype: The antigen remains unidentified.

5'RACE with constant-segment primers yielded barcoded, UMI-tagged TCR alpha and TCR beta cDNA libraries. TCRdb passed the 5' RACE reads through MiXCR, listing each CDR3 protein once. This sample has 350,000 to 500,000 distinct CDR3 sequences, with around 22% found just once. This TCR was recovered from an adult woman who had mild COVID-19 (a few samples of this study predate the infection). Cell type and time point are not known. The chain recombines TRBV5-1 with TRBJ2-3; D gene uncertain. Sequencing was done on a sample of PBMCs or a T cell subset sorted from them (not recorded which). DNA of the CDR3: TGCGCCAGCAGCTTGGGACACCCTAACACAGATACGCAGTATTTT. Translated, it gives CASSLGHPNTDTQYF. Full variable domain (rest looked up from reference TRBV5-1 and TRBJ2-3): KAGVTQTPRYLIKTRGQQVTLSCSPISGHRSVSWYQQTPGQGLQFLFEYFSETQRNKGNFPGRFSGRQFSNSRSEMNVSTLELGDSALYLCASSLGHPNTDTQYFGPGTRLTVL.